The rows below give T cell receptor beta chains drawn from one sample of a study of T-cell memory formation after mild COVID-19. TCRdb redid the calling of the 5' RACE reads with MiXCR, one entry per CDR3 protein. Altogether 350,000 to 500,000 distinct CDR3 sequences are present, about a sixth being singletons, with the ten largest covering around a fifth. Material: PBMCs or a T cell subset sorted from them (not recorded which). These receptors came from a man aged 18 to 30 who had mild COVID-19 (a few samples of this study predate the infection). Cell type and time point are not known. CDR3s include the opening cysteine and the closing phenylalanine or tryptophan.

j_call: TRBJ1-1; v_call: TRBV5-1; cdr3_length: 16; cdr3_aa: CASSSKSGGSGTEAFF
j_call: TRBJ2-1; v_call: TRBV9; cdr3_length: 15; cdr3_aa: CASSVLGTGRNEQFF
j_call: TRBJ2-1; v_call: TRBV11-2; cdr3_length: 15; cdr3_aa: CASSPLTGGHNEQFF
j_call: TRBJ1-4; v_call: TRBV29-1; cdr3_length: 13; cdr3_aa: CSVEEATNEKLFF
j_call: TRBJ1-1; v_call: TRBV2; cdr3_length: 14; cdr3_aa: CASSGRQGSAEAFF
j_call: TRBJ1-1; v_call: TRBV15; cdr3_length: 14; cdr3_aa: CATSRVGVDTEAFF
j_call: TRBJ2-5; v_call: TRBV6-5; cdr3_length: 13; cdr3_aa: CASSYGSQETQYF
j_call: TRBJ1-5; v_call: TRBV4-1; cdr3_length: 15; cdr3_aa: CASSQEGHYNQPQHF
j_call: TRBJ1-3; v_call: TRBV19; cdr3_length: 15; cdr3_aa: CASHEGRSSGNTIYF
j_call: TRBJ2-3; v_call: TRBV27; cdr3_length: 13; cdr3_aa: CASTRGAYDTQYF
j_call: TRBJ2-5; v_call: TRBV6-2/TRBV6-3; cdr3_length: 18; cdr3_aa: CASSYVGPRTLKKETQYF
j_call: TRBJ1-2; v_call: TRBV20-1; cdr3_length: 14; cdr3_aa: CSARLRTGGDGYTF
j_call: TRBJ1-6; v_call: TRBV20-1; cdr3_length: 16; cdr3_aa: CSAPGLGGPLGSPLHF
j_call: TRBJ1-4; v_call: TRBV4-1; cdr3_length: 12; cdr3_aa: CASSQAMGKLFF